The present T cell receptor (beta chain) was sequenced within a study of blood T cells in healthy people across ages. Study-wide points: The recorded TCR beta diversity per million T cells decreased in a roughly linear manner with age.

Donor samples were obtained from healthy Caucasian individuals from Russia, aged about 6 to 95. Total RNA, at least 5 micrograms per sample, came from PBMCs. Comments on this clonotype: Its antigen is currently unknown.

Germline values: CDR1 DFQATT, CDR2 SNEGSKA (reference sequence). The CDR3 runs to 15 residues. V dropped 4 bases and J dropped 2; count of bases not matched to a gene: 10. It was with a sample-barcoded 5' primer and a J-beta primer mix that a second PCR of about 6 to 12 cycles was run. TCRdb independently ran MiXCR on the 5' RACE reads; one entry per CDR3 protein. The table lists hundreds of thousands of distinct CDR3 sequences, 21% of them singletons. The genes are TRBV20-1 and TRBJ2-5, with TRBD2 matching over 7 bases. Sequencing was done on a sample of blood. The clonotype was recovered from a man aged 65-85 years in good health. In DNA, the CDR3 is TGCAGTGCTATAGGCTCTAGCGGTACTCAAGAGACCCAGTACTTC. It is translated as CSAIGSSGTQETQYF.